This T cell receptor (beta chain) was recovered during a study of cytomegalovirus exposure and HLA in healthy donors. Findings and caveats of the study: Indistinguishable V segments such as TRBV6-2 and TRBV6-3 were excluded. A later analysis reportedly found fewer N-insertions in an Asian-associated ancestry cluster than the roughly 680-donor mean. In an earlier analysis, most TCR beta V segments were productive about 87% or about 30% of the time. Among the CMV-associated chains, a few were confirmed in vitro as specific for CMV antigens.

With 60 Vbeta and 13 Jbeta primers, the PCR was carried out. Measured with immunoSEQ multiplex PCR; TCRdb has only the in-frame clones, and not every one. The sample lists around 99,000 clones, around 77% occurring once. Trimming stripped 5 bases from V and 8 bases from J, with 22 bases between. The CDR3 has 16 residues. CDR1 and CDR2 from the germline V gene are SGHNT and YENEEA. As for this clone: Its cognate antigen is unknown.

This TCR derives from a middle-aged man in good health and CMV-seronegative. Sequencing used PBMCs. V is TRBV11-3 and J is TRBJ2-1; maybe TRBD2 (7 bases). The CDR3 reads CASSSGGGGVLDEQFF. CDR3 coding DNA: TGTGCCAGCAGCAGTGGGGGAGGGGGTGTCCTGGATGAGCAGTTCTTC. The entire variable domain, with the rest obtained from reference TRBV11-3 and TRBJ2-1, is as follows: EAGVVQSPRYKIIEKKQPVAFWCNPISGHNTLYWYLQNLGQGPELLIRYENEEAVDDSQLPKDRFSAERLKGVDSTLKIQPAELGDSAVYLCASSSGGGGVLDEQFFGPGTRLTVL.